The clone carrying this TCR beta chain was counted once. Authors' data handling: Reference gene primers were amplified, and this amplification served to estimate nucleated cell counts. Clones were sequenced by immunoSEQ multiplex PCR, and TCRdb holds only the in-frame ones, with some missing. D and trimming were read from the DNA, whereas the V and J calls and clone size are those reported in that table. The table includes 150,000 to 200,000 clones, roughly 91% detected once. The sample comes from a study of blood T cell repertoires in COVID-19. Study-wide context: Acute and convalescent COVID-19 specimens originated in the United States, Italy and Spain. PBMCs, B-cell-depleted T cells, or T cells provided the cDNA or gDNA that made up the material.

This CDR3 contains 13 residues. The germline gives CDR1 KGHSH, CDR2 LQKENI. V was cut by 3 bases and J by 5 bases, with 10 bases left in between. This TCR was recovered from a woman aged 45-65 years with acute or convalescent COVID-19. Input material: peripheral blood. The chain carries TRBV18 and TRBJ1-2, with D unresolved. CDR3 bases: TGTGCCAGCTCACCCGGTTCTGAGTATGGCTACACCTTC. Residues: CASSPGSEYGYTF.